These 8 T cell receptor beta chains were all obtained from the same sample, sequenced in a study of molecular identifiers for immune sequencing clone quantification. TCRdb fed the PCR reads into MiXCR, producing one record per CDR3 protein. The repertoire has approximately 500,000 distinct CDR3 sequences, about 25% of them found once; the top ten carry around 0.8%. The sample consisted of naive CD8+ T cells from blood, with Jurkat cell RNA spiked in. Subset in this sample: FACS-sorted CD8+CD4-CCR7+CD45RA+ naive T cells. The source of these receptors is a human donor in good health. Some libraries in this study had Jurkat cell RNA spiked in.

The chain has TRBV19 and TRBJ1-5; D is possibly TRBD1 (6 bases). Germline values: CDR1 LNHDA, CDR2 SQIVND (reference sequence). The CDR3 totals 14 residues. Trimming removed 6 bases at V and 7 bases at J, with 16 bases between. CDR3 in amino acids: CASRLKGGDQPQHF. CDR3 DNA: TGTGCCAGTAGATTGAAGGGGGGGGACCAGCCCCAGCATTTT.

This clonotype came up many times. The chain recombines TRBV4-1 with TRBJ2-3, with 9 bases that match TRBD2. V lost 4 bases, J lost 3 bases, and 5 bases stayed unmatched. The CDR3 is 15 residues long. Germline V CDR1 and CDR2: MGHRA, YSYEKL. The CDR3: CASSPRTSETDTQYF. In DNA, the CDR3 is TGCGCCAGCAGCCCACGGACTAGCGAGACAGATACGCAGTATTTT.

Regarding this clonotype: This may be a read error: a much more frequent sequence differs by one nucleotide. V is TRBV7-9 and J is TRBJ2-2, with a weak D call TRBD2 (6 bases). This CDR3 spans 15 amino acids. Germline CDR1 is SEHNR and CDR2 is FQNEAQ (reference sequence). DNA of the CDR3: TGTGCCAGCACCCCGTGGGCTAGCGCTACCGGGGAGCTGCTTTTT. This gives the protein CASTPWASATGELLF.

The table lists this clonotype with many counts. V usage is TRBV25-1 and J usage is TRBJ1-1, with D tentatively TRBD1 (5 bases). CDR3 length equals 13 residues. The germline CDR1 and CDR2 sequences are MGHDK and SYGVNS. The V gene lost 3 bases and the J gene lost 5 bases, with 10 bases spanning the gap. The CDR3 DNA reads as TGTGCCAGCAGTGACCAGGGTTGGACTGAAGCTTTCTTT. It translates to CASSDQGWTEAFF.

The chain uses TRBV2 and TRBJ2-1, with D maybe TRBD2 (6 bases). The CDR3 totals 13 residues. The V gene lost 0 bases and the J gene lost 9 bases, with 9 bases spanning the gap. Germline values: CDR1 SNHLY, CDR2 FYNNEI. The CDR3 DNA reads as TGTGCCAGCAGTGAAGCAGGAGCGGGTGAGCAGTTCTTC. Its translation is CASSEAGAGEQFF.

J is TRBJ2-5 and V is TRBV4-3, with no clear D. Trimming pared 0 bases from V and 7 bases from J, leaving 12 bases between. CDR3 length: 14 residues. The germline CDR1 and CDR2 sequences are LGHNA and YSLEER. The CDR3 is CASSQDHNPATQYF. The CDR3 region has the DNA TGCGCCAGCAGCCAAGATCACAATCCCGCGACCCAGTACTTC.

This clonotype was found a few times. V is TRBV20-1 and J is TRBJ2-7; D unclear. With 0 bases removed from V and 4 bases from J, the gap between germline ends came to 13 bases. The CDR3 length is 14 residues. The germline V gene encodes CDR1 DFQATT and CDR2 SNEGSKA (reference sequence). This CDR3 is CSARDRLLGYEQYF. As DNA, the CDR3 is TGCAGTGCTAGAGATCGACTCCTGGGGTACGAGCAGTACTTC.

With respect to this clonotype: This may come from a read error, since a much larger clone is one base off. V is TRBV12-5 and J is TRBJ2-7, with D hard to call. V shed 9 bases and J shed 1 base, with 10 bases lying between them. The CDR3 runs 12 residues. Per the germline V gene, CDR1 is LGHNT and CDR2 is FRNRAP. The CDR3 DNA is TGTGCTAGGGCCCTCGTGTCCTACGAGCAGTACTTC. As protein: CARALVSYEQYF.